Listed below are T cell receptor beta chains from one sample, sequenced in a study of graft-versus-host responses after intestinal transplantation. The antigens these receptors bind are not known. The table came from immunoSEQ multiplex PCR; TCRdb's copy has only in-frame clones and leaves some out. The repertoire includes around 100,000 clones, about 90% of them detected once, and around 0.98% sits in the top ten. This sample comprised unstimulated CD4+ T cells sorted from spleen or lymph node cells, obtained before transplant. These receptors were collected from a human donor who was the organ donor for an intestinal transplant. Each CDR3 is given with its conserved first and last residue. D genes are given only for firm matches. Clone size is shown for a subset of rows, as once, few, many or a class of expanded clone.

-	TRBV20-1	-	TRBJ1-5	CSRGDQPQHF	TGCAGCCGTGGGGATCAGCCCCAGCATTTT
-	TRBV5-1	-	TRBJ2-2	CASSTGLQSNTGELFF	TGCGCCAGCAGCACTGGACTACAATCGAACACCGGGGAGCTGTTTTTT
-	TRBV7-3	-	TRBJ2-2	CASRDGTSTGELFF	TGTGCCAGCAGAGACGGGACAAGCACCGGGGAGCTGTTTTTT
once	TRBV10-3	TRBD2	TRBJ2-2	CAIRTTSGGARDTGELFF	TGTGCCATCAGAACGACTAGCGGGGGGGCAAGGGACACCGGGGAGCTGTTTTTT
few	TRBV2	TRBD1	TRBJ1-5	CASSGGAVQPQHF	TGTGCCAGCTCAGGGGGCGCGGTCCAGCCCCAGCATTTT
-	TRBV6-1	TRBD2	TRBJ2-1	CASSDASGGYNEQFF	TGTGCCAGCAGTGACGCTAGCGGGGGATACAATGAGCAGTTCTTC
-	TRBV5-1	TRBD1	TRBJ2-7	CASRQGESEQYF	TGCGCCAGCAGACAGGGGGAGAGCGAGCAGTACTTC
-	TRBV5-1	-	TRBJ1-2	CASSSGQGNYGYTF	TGCGCCAGCAGCTCCGGCCAGGGAAACTATGGCTACACCTTC
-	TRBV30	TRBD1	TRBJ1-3	CAYHRGGGNTIYF	TGTGCCTACCATCGAGGGGGCGGAAACACCATATATTTT
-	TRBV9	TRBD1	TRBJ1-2	CASSVEGQPAYGYTF	TGTGCCAGCAGCGTAGAGGGACAGCCAGCCTATGGCTACACCTTC
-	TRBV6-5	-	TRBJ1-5	CASRGDQPQHF	TGTGCCAGCAGGGGCGATCAGCCCCAGCATTTT
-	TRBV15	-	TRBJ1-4	CATSRETGLTTNEKLFF	TGTGCCACCAGCAGAGAGACAGGCCTTACAACTAATGAAAAACTGTTTTTT
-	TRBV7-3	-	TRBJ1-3	CASSLTVGNTIYF	TGTGCCAGCAGCTTAACCGTCGGAAACACCATATATTTT
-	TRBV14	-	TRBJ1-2	CASSQAGTPYGYTF	TGTGCCAGCAGCCAAGCCGGGACACCCTATGGCTACACCTTC
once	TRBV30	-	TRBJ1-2	CAWSAVRINYGYTF	TGTGCCTGGAGTGCGGTCAGGATAAACTATGGCTACACCTTC
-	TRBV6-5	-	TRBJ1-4	CASSYSISAGEEKLFF	TGTGCCAGCAGTTACTCTATATCCGCGGGAGAAGAAAAACTGTTTTTT
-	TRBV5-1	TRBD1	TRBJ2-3	CASSLNPQGVADTQYF	TGCGCCAGCAGCTTGAATCCCCAGGGGGTTGCAGATACGCAGTATTTT
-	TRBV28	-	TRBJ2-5	CASSFQGFQETQYF	TGTGCCAGCAGTTTTCAGGGGTTTCAGGAGACCCAGTACTTC
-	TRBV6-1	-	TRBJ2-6	CASSGGGAGANVLTF	TGTGCCAGCAGTGGTGGGGGTGCCGGGGCCAACGTCCTGACTTTC
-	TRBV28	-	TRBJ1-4	CASSFGGGGSGFLFF	TGTGCCAGCAGTTTTGGAGGGGGGGGATCGGGGTTTCTGTTTTTT
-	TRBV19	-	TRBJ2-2	CASSGTGELFF	TGTGCCAGTTCAGGTACCGGGGAGCTGTTTTTT
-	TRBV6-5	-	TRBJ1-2	CASRIQGMAEGYTF	TGTGCCAGCAGGATCCAGGGGATGGCGGAAGGCTACACCTTC
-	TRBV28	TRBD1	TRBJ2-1	CASSSIRTGSYNEQFF	TGTGCCAGCAGTTCGATTCGGACAGGATCCTACAATGAGCAGTTCTTC
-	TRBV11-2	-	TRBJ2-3	CASSGGATDTQYF	TGTGCCAGCAGTGGGGGGGCCACCGATACGCAGTATTTT
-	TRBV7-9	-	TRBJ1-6	CASSLDGFTGRPLHF	TGTGCCAGCAGCTTAGATGGTTTTACGGGAAGACCCCTCCACTTT
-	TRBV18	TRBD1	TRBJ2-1	CASSPSGTGVNEQFF	TGTGCCAGCTCACCATCCGGGACAGGGGTCAATGAGCAGTTCTTC
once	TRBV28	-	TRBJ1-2	CASRKVGVSYGYTF	TGTGCCAGCAGGAAGGTTGGGGTGAGCTATGGCTACACCTTC
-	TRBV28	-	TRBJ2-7	CASSSYPRDREQYF	TGTGCCAGCAGTTCCTACCCGCGGGACCGAGAGCAGTACTTC
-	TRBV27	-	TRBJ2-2	CASSREARMNTGELFF	TGTGCCAGCAGTCGCGAGGCCAGGATGAACACCGGGGAGCTGTTTTTT
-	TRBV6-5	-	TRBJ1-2	CASSYSSGGGGYTF	TGTGCCAGCAGTTACTCTTCTGGGGGAGGCGGCTACACCTTC
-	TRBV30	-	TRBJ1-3	CAWSVRSFLSGNTIYF	TGTGCCTGGAGTGTAAGGTCCTTCCTCTCTGGAAACACCATATATTTT
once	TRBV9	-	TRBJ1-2	CASSGTATNYGYTF	TGTGCCAGCAGCGGGACAGCTACTAACTATGGCTACACCTTC
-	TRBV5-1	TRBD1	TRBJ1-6	CASRTGGDSPLHF	TGCGCCAGCCGGACAGGGGGGGATTCACCCCTCCACTTT
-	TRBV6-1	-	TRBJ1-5	CASSEQQSINQPQHF	TGTGCCAGCAGTGAACAACAATCAATCAATCAGCCCCAGCATTTT
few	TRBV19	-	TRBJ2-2	CASIRLPNTGELFF	TGTGCCAGTATCCGCCTTCCGAACACCGGGGAGCTGTTTTTT
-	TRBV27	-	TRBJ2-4	CASRSFTQPKNIQYF	TGTGCCAGCAGATCCTTCACTCAACCCAAAAACATTCAGTACTTC
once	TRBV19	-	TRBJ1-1	CASSIAGSLGNTEAFF	TGTGCCAGTAGTATAGCAGGCAGCCTAGGGAACACTGAAGCTTTCTTT